This TCR beta chain was sequenced for a study of blood T cell repertoires in COVID-19. In the study overall: From the United States, Italy and Spain came samples of acute and convalescent COVID-19.

Germline V CDR1 and CDR2: SNHLY, FYNNEI. V shed 4 bases and J shed 2 bases, with 9 bases lying between them. CDR3 length equals 14 residues. In the original workflow: Researchers report that nucleated cell counts were estimated from reference gene primer amplification. Clones were sequenced by immunoSEQ multiplex PCR, and TCRdb holds only the in-frame ones, with some missing. That table is the source of V, J and clone size, and D and trimming were worked out from the DNA. The table lists 110,000 to 150,000 clones, about 81% of them singletons. Input material: peripheral blood. V is TRBV2 and J is TRBJ1-5, with D hard to call. This receptor was taken from a woman of 80 years or more with acute or convalescent COVID-19. The DNA for the CDR3 is TGTGCCAGCAGTGCGTTTGAGGGCAATCAGCCCCAGCATTTT. Residues: CASSAFEGNQPQHF.